This is a list of T cell receptor beta chains from one sample in a study of blood T cells in healthy people across ages. TCRdb itself ran the 5' RACE reads through MiXCR, one entry per CDR3 protein. The sample carries more than 500,000 distinct CDR3 sequences, 25% to 30% recorded once. Sequencing used blood. All receptors derive from a woman in her 70s in good health. CDR3s include the opening cysteine and the closing phenylalanine or tryptophan. The order of the fields is clone size, D gene, J gene, V gene, CDR3 DNA, CDR3 protein. D genes are given only for firm matches. A clone size is listed for some rows: how often the clone was seen (once, few, many), or a class if it is expanded.

abundance: -
d_gene: -
j_gene: TRBJ2-5
v_gene: TRBV18
CDR3nt: TGTGCCAGCTCACCGGAAGGACTCCTGTACTTC
CDR3aa: CASSPEGLLYF

abundance: -
d_gene: -
j_gene: TRBJ1-3
v_gene: TRBV2
CDR3nt: TGTGCCAGCAGTTGGCAGGGACCCTACTCTGGAAACACCACATATTTT
CDR3aa: CASSWQGPYSGNTTYF

abundance: few
d_gene: -
j_gene: TRBJ2-6
v_gene: TRBV20-1
CDR3nt: TGCAGTGCTAGCGGGGTTGGGGCCGGTTCTTCTGGGGCCAACGTCCTGACTTTC
CDR3aa: CSASGVGAGSSGANVLTF

abundance: -
d_gene: -
j_gene: TRBJ2-7
v_gene: TRBV6-2/TRBV6-3
CDR3nt: TGTGCCAGCAGTTTTGTCGGGGGGCGGACCTACGAGCAGTACTTC
CDR3aa: CASSFVGGRTYEQYF

abundance: few
d_gene: TRBD1
j_gene: TRBJ2-2
v_gene: TRBV30
CDR3nt: TGTGCCTGGGGACAGGGATCCCCCGGGGAGCTGTTTTTT
CDR3aa: CAWGQGSPGELFF

abundance: few
d_gene: TRBD1
j_gene: TRBJ2-1
v_gene: TRBV5-5
CDR3nt: TGTGCCAGCAGCCGCGTAGGGACAGGAATTAATGAGCAGTTCTTC
CDR3aa: CASSRVGTGINEQFF

abundance: few
d_gene: TRBD1
j_gene: TRBJ1-4
v_gene: TRBV12-3/TRBV12-4
CDR3nt: TGTGCCAGCGGGCGACAGGGGGCAGGGGAAAAACTGTTTTTT
CDR3aa: CASGRQGAGEKLFF

abundance: -
d_gene: -
j_gene: TRBJ2-3
v_gene: TRBV4-1
CDR3nt: TGCGCCAGCAGCCAAGAAGGAGATACGCAGTATTTT
CDR3aa: CASSQEGDTQYF

abundance: few
d_gene: -
j_gene: TRBJ2-5
v_gene: TRBV20-1
CDR3nt: TGCAGTGTCCCGCGTCAAGGATCGGAGACCCAGTACTTC
CDR3aa: CSVPRQGSETQYF

abundance: -
d_gene: -
j_gene: TRBJ2-2
v_gene: TRBV10-2
CDR3nt: TGTGCCATCAGTATGACGGGGGGCCGGACCGGGGAGCTGTTTTTT
CDR3aa: CAISMTGGRTGELFF

abundance: many
d_gene: -
j_gene: TRBJ1-4
v_gene: TRBV5-1
CDR3nt: TGCGCCAGCAGTCCCGGACCAACTAATGAAAAACTGTTTTTT
CDR3aa: CASSPGPTNEKLFF

abundance: -
d_gene: -
j_gene: TRBJ2-5
v_gene: TRBV6-2/TRBV6-3
CDR3nt: TGTGCCATCGCTAAACAGGTCCGCGGAACCCAGTACTTC
CDR3aa: CAIAKQVRGTQYF

abundance: few
d_gene: -
j_gene: TRBJ2-1
v_gene: TRBV20-1
CDR3nt: TGCAGTGCTTCATCACAGGGCTTATACAATGAGCAGTTCTTC
CDR3aa: CSASSQGLYNEQFF

abundance: few
d_gene: -
j_gene: TRBJ2-5
v_gene: TRBV4-2
CDR3nt: TGTGTCAGCAGCCAAGCGTTGGAAGAGACCCAGTACTTC
CDR3aa: CVSSQALEETQYF

abundance: few
d_gene: TRBD1
j_gene: TRBJ1-3
v_gene: TRBV5-1
CDR3nt: TGCGCCAGCAGCGTCGGGACAGCTGGAAACACCATATATTTT
CDR3aa: CASSVGTAGNTIYF

abundance: -
d_gene: TRBD2
j_gene: TRBJ2-5
v_gene: TRBV9
CDR3nt: TGTGCCAGCAGCGTAGCTCTCACTAGCGGGGGCCTAGAGACCCAGTACTTC
CDR3aa: CASSVALTSGGLETQYF

abundance: -
d_gene: -
j_gene: TRBJ2-3
v_gene: TRBV5-1
CDR3nt: TGCGCCAGCAGCTTGGGGATTGGCGGGGGCGAACACACAGATACGCAGTATTTT
CDR3aa: CASSLGIGGGEHTDTQYF

abundance: few
d_gene: TRBD2
j_gene: TRBJ2-1
v_gene: TRBV29-1
CDR3nt: TGCAGCGCTTGGACTAGCGGCAACAATGAGCAGTTCTTC
CDR3aa: CSAWTSGNNEQFF

abundance: few
d_gene: TRBD1
j_gene: TRBJ1-2
v_gene: TRBV5-1
CDR3nt: TGCGCCAGCAGCACTTTTCCGGGACAGTCCTATGGCTACACCTTC
CDR3aa: CASSTFPGQSYGYTF

abundance: -
d_gene: TRBD1
j_gene: TRBJ1-1
v_gene: TRBV25-1
CDR3nt: TGTGCCAGCAGGGGACAGGCCTCCCTGGGGGCTTTCTTT
CDR3aa: CASRGQASLGAFF

abundance: -
d_gene: -
j_gene: TRBJ2-7
v_gene: TRBV10-2
CDR3nt: TGCGCCATCACACGGGGGCAGGGGCTCGAGCAGTACTTC
CDR3aa: CAITRGQGLEQYF

abundance: few
d_gene: -
j_gene: TRBJ2-3
v_gene: TRBV7-9
CDR3nt: TGTGCCAGCAGAACAGGTGTTGGGGTAGATACGCAGTATTTT
CDR3aa: CASRTGVGVDTQYF

abundance: -
d_gene: -
j_gene: TRBJ2-5
v_gene: TRBV24-1
CDR3nt: TGTGCCACCAGTGACTCTGGACCACGAGCGGAGACCCAGTACTTC
CDR3aa: CATSDSGPRAETQYF

abundance: few
d_gene: -
j_gene: TRBJ1-1
v_gene: TRBV12-3/TRBV12-4
CDR3nt: TGTGCCAGCAGTTTCGCAGACGACACTGAAGCTTTCTTT
CDR3aa: CASSFADDTEAFF

abundance: -
d_gene: -
j_gene: TRBJ1-2
v_gene: TRBV3-1
CDR3nt: TGTGCCAGCAGATCCGACGGGAATTATGGCGGCTACACCTTC
CDR3aa: CASRSDGNYGGYTF

abundance: -
d_gene: -
j_gene: TRBJ1-4
v_gene: TRBV3-1
CDR3nt: TGTGCCAGCAGCCAAATTCTACTCGGGTGGAAACTGTTTTTT
CDR3aa: CASSQILLGWKLFF

abundance: few
d_gene: -
j_gene: TRBJ2-2
v_gene: TRBV9
CDR3nt: TGTGCCAGCAGCGTAGGCCATACCGGGGAGCTGTTTTTT
CDR3aa: CASSVGHTGELFF

abundance: many
d_gene: -
j_gene: TRBJ1-5
v_gene: TRBV5-1
CDR3nt: TGCGCCAGCAGTTTTAATGGGGGAGAAGGACAGCCCCAGCATTTT
CDR3aa: CASSFNGGEGQPQHF

abundance: few
d_gene: -
j_gene: TRBJ2-3
v_gene: TRBV27
CDR3nt: TGTGCCAGCAGTTCCCGACTAGTGTGGGATACGCAGTATTTT
CDR3aa: CASSSRLVWDTQYF

abundance: few
d_gene: -
j_gene: TRBJ2-1
v_gene: TRBV6-6
CDR3nt: TGTGCCAGCAGTGACGACGGAAGATTATACAATGAGCAGTCCTTC
CDR3aa: CASSDDGRLYNEQSF

abundance: -
d_gene: TRBD2
j_gene: TRBJ2-1
v_gene: TRBV4-3
CDR3nt: TGCGCCAGCAGCCAAGAGGCACCGGGACTAGCGGGGGGAAATGAGCAGTTCTTC
CDR3aa: CASSQEAPGLAGGNEQFF

abundance: -
d_gene: -
j_gene: TRBJ1-2
v_gene: TRBV27
CDR3nt: TGTGCCAGCAGTCTAGAACCTCAGGGGCATGGCTACACCTTC
CDR3aa: CASSLEPQGHGYTF

abundance: -
d_gene: -
j_gene: TRBJ2-5
v_gene: TRBV7-2
CDR3nt: TGTGCCAGCAGCTTAATTGCGGGGGCTGTCACGCGGGACTTC
CDR3aa: CASSLIAGAVTRDF

abundance: -
d_gene: -
j_gene: TRBJ2-5
v_gene: TRBV5-1
CDR3nt: TGCGCCAGCAGCTTGGAGGGGACTCACCAAGGGACCCAGTACTTC
CDR3aa: CASSLEGTHQGTQYF

abundance: few
d_gene: -
j_gene: TRBJ2-7
v_gene: TRBV7-9
CDR3nt: TGTGCCAGCAGCTCCCCCGGGTCTCATCTCCCCTACGAGCAGTACTTC
CDR3aa: CASSSPGSHLPYEQYF

abundance: few
d_gene: TRBD2
j_gene: TRBJ2-1
v_gene: TRBV7-7
CDR3nt: TGTGCTAGCAGCCACCTTTTAGGGACTACCCACAATGAGCAGTTCTTC
CDR3aa: CASSHLLGTTHNEQFF

abundance: -
d_gene: TRBD2
j_gene: TRBJ2-2
v_gene: TRBV7-2
CDR3nt: TGTGCCAGCAGCCAGAGCGGGGGGACCGGGGAGCTGTTTTTT
CDR3aa: CASSQSGGTGELFF

abundance: few
d_gene: -
j_gene: TRBJ2-1
v_gene: TRBV7-2
CDR3nt: TGTGCCAGCACCTTTAGTTTCGGGGGGCTTGAGCAGTTCTTC
CDR3aa: CASTFSFGGLEQFF

abundance: few
d_gene: TRBD2
j_gene: TRBJ2-1
v_gene: TRBV7-2
CDR3nt: TGTGCCAGCAGCTTAGCATCAGCGGGGGGCTCCAATGAGCAGTTCTTC
CDR3aa: CASSLASAGGSNEQFF

abundance: many
d_gene: TRBD2
j_gene: TRBJ2-5
v_gene: TRBV4-1
CDR3nt: TGCGCCAGCAGCCAAACGGGACTATTGGAGACCCAGTACTTC
CDR3aa: CASSQTGLLETQYF

abundance: -
d_gene: -
j_gene: TRBJ2-3
v_gene: TRBV3-1
CDR3nt: TGTGCCAGCAGCCAAGATCTCGCGGGGTCGCAGTATTTT
CDR3aa: CASSQDLAGSQYF